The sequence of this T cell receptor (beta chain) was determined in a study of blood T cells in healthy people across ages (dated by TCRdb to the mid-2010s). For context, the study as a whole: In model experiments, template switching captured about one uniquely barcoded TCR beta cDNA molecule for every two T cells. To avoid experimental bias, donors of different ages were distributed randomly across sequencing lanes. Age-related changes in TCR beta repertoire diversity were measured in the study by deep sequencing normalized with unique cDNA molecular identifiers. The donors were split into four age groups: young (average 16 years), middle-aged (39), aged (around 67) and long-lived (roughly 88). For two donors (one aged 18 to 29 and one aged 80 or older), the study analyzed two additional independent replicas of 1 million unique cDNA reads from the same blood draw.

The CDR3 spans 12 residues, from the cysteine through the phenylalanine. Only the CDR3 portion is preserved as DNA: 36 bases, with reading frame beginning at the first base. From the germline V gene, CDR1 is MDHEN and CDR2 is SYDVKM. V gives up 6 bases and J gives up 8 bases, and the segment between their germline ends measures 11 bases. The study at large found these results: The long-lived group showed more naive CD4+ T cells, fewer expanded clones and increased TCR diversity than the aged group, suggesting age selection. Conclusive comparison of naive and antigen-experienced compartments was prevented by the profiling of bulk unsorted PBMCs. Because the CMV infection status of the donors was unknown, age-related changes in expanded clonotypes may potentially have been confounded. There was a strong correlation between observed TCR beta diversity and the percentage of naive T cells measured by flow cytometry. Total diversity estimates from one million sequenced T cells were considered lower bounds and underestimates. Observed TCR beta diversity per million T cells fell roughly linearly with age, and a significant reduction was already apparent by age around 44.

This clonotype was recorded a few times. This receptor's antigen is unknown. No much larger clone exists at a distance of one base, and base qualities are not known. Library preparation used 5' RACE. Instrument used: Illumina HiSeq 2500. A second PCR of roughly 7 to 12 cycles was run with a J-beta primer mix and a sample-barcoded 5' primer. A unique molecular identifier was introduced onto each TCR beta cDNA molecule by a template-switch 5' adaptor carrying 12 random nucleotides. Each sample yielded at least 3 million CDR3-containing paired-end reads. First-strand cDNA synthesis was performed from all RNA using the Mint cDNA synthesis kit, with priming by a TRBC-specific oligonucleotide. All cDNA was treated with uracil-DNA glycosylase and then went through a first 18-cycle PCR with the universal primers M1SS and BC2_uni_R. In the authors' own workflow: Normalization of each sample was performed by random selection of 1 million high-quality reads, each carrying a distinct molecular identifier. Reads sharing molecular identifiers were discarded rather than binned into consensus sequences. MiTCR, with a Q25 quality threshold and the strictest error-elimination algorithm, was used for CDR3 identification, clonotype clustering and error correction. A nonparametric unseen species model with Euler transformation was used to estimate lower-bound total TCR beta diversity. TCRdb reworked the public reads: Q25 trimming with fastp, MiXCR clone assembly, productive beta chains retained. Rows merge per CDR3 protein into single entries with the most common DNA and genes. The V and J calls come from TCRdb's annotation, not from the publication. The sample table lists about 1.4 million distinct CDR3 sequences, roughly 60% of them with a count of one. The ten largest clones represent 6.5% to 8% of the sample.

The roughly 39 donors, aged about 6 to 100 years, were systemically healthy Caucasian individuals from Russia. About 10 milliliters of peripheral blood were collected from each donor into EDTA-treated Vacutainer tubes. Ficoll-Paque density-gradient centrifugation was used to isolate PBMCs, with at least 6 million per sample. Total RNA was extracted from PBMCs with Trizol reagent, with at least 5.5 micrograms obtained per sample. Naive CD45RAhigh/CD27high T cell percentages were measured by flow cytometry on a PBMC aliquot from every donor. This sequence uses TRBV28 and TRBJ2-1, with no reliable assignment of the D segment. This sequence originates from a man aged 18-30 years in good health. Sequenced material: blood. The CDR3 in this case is CASSPHSDEQFF. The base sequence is TGTGCCAGCAGCCCCCACAGCGATGAGCAGTTCTTC. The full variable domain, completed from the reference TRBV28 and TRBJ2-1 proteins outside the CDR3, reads DVKVTQSSRYLVKRTGEKVFLECVQDMDHENMFWYRQDPGLGLRLIYFSYDVKMKEKGDIPEGYSVSREKKERFSLILESASTNQTSMYLCASSPHSDEQFFGPGTRLTVL.